This TCR beta chain was recorded in a study of shared T cell receptors in the human thymus. This clone was recorded a few times. The germline CDR1 and CDR2 sequences are SGHDN and FVKESK. CDR3 length: 16 amino acids. V shed 4 bases and J shed 2 bases, with 18 bases lying between them. Clones were read by immunoSEQ multiplex PCR, and TCRdb kept only the in-frame ones, dropping some. The data hold hundreds of thousands of clones, with about 90% observed a single time. Separately, the same data were catalogued under a study of human thymus T cells. That paper notes: Those donating were healthy Finnish infants in corrective surgery for congenital heart defects. Corrective heart surgery yielded resections, and these provided the thymus tissue. Seemingly biased V and J gene usage marked thymic and blood repertoires. Related research described thymic repertoires that were highly overlapping among unrelated individuals.

Sequencing was performed on thymocytes. The TCR was taken from a boy under three years old with a congenital heart defect. This chain connects TRBV14 to TRBJ2-7; D is perhaps TRBD2 (6 bases). In nucleotides, the CDR3 is TGTGCCAGCAGCCCACGAACTAGCCGGACAACCTACGAGCAGTACTTC. Its translation: CASSPRTSRTTYEQYF.